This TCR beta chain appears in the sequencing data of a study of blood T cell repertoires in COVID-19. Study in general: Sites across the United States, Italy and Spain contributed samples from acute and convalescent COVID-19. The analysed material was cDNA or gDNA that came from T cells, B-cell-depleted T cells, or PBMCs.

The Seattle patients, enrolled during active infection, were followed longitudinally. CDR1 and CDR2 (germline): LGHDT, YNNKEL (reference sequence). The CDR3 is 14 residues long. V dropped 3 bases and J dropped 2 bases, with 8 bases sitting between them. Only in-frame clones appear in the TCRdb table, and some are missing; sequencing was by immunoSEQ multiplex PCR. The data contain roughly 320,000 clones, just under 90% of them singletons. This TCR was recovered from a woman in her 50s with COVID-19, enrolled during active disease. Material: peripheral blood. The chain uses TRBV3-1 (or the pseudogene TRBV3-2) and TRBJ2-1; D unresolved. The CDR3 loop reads CASSHLNTYNEQFF. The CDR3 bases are TGTGCCAGCAGCCATCTCAACACCTACAATGAGCAGTTCTTC.